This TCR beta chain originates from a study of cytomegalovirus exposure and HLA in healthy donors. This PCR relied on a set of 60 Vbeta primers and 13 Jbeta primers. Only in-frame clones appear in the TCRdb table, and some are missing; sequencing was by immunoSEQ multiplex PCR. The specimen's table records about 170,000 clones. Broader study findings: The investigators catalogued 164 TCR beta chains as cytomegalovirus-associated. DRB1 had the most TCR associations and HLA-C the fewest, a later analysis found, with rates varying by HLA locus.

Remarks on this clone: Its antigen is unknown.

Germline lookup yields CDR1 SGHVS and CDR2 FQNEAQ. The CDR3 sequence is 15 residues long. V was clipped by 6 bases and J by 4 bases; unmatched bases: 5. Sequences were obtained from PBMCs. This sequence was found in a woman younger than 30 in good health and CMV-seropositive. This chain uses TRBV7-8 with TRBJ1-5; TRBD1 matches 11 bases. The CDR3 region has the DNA TGTGCCAGCAGGCCCGGACAGGGGGCTAATCAGCCCCAGCATTTT. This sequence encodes CASRPGQGANQPQHF.